This is a list of T cell receptor beta chains from one sample in a study of control samples from healthy donors and cancer patients. The data were produced by immunoSEQ multiplex PCR, yet TCRdb's version contains in-frame clones alone and is incomplete. The data contain 80,000 to 100,000 clones, 79% of them singletons. The sequencing input was blood. The receptor set was obtained from a woman aged 25 to 39 in good health. Both conserved end residues are part of each CDR3. A D gene is named only where the DNA matches it firmly. Clone size is not always given. Where it is, it says once, few, many or a class for expanded clones.

J gene: TRBJ1-2
clone size: .
V gene: TRBV12-3/TRBV12-4
D gene: .
CDR3 DNA: TGTGCCAGCAGGGGTGTGAACTATGGCTACACCTTC
CDR3 protein: CASRGVNYGYTF

J gene: TRBJ2-2
clone size: .
V gene: TRBV6-1
D gene: .
CDR3 DNA: TGTGCCAGCAGTGAAAATGGGCCCGGGGAGCTGTTTTTT
CDR3 protein: CASSENGPGELFF

J gene: TRBJ2-5
clone size: .
V gene: TRBV2
D gene: TRBD2
CDR3 DNA: TGTGCCAGCAGAACCCTGACTAGCGGGGGGGGGACCCAGTACTTC
CDR3 protein: CASRTLTSGGGTQYF

J gene: TRBJ1-1
clone size: .
V gene: TRBV27
D gene: .
CDR3 DNA: TGTGCCAGCAGCTTAGTTAGGGCGTCCATGAACACTGAAGCTTTCTTT
CDR3 protein: CASSLVRASMNTEAFF

J gene: TRBJ2-7
clone size: once
V gene: TRBV10-2
D gene: TRBD2
CDR3 DNA: TGCGCCAGCAGTGACCCAAGACTAGCGGGGCACGAGCAGTACTTC
CDR3 protein: CASSDPRLAGHEQYF

J gene: TRBJ2-2
clone size: .
V gene: TRBV24-1
D gene: TRBD1
CDR3 DNA: TGTGCCACCAGTCAGACAGGGTTGGATGCCGGGGAGCTGTTTTTT
CDR3 protein: CATSQTGLDAGELFF

J gene: TRBJ2-7
clone size: .
V gene: TRBV9
D gene: TRBD1
CDR3 DNA: TGTGCCAGCAGCTACGGACAGGGGGCTTACGAGCAGTACTTC
CDR3 protein: CASSYGQGAYEQYF

J gene: TRBJ2-3
clone size: .
V gene: TRBV5-4
D gene: TRBD2
CDR3 DNA: TGTGCCAGCAGCGCTCCGGCGGGACTAGCGGCGGATACGCAGTATTTT
CDR3 protein: CASSAPAGLAADTQYF

J gene: TRBJ1-2
clone size: few
V gene: TRBV5-4
D gene: TRBD1
CDR3 DNA: TGTGCCAGCAGCCCGGGACAGGGAGTAGGCTATGGCTACACCTTC
CDR3 protein: CASSPGQGVGYGYTF

J gene: TRBJ1-1
clone size: .
V gene: TRBV19
D gene: .
CDR3 DNA: TGTGCCAGTAGTCAACAGGGCCCCACTGAAGCTTTCTTT
CDR3 protein: CASSQQGPTEAFF

J gene: TRBJ1-2
clone size: .
V gene: TRBV6-2/TRBV6-3
D gene: .
CDR3 DNA: TGTGCCAGCAGTTATGCCGCCCGGAATGGCTACACCTTC
CDR3 protein: CASSYAARNGYTF

J gene: TRBJ2-7
clone size: .
V gene: TRBV5-6
D gene: .
CDR3 DNA: TGTGCCAGCAGCTGGGTTGGCCGAAGCTCCTACGAGCAGTACTTC
CDR3 protein: CASSWVGRSSYEQYF

J gene: TRBJ2-5
clone size: .
V gene: TRBV6-1
D gene: TRBD2
CDR3 DNA: TGTGCCAGCAGTGATGCCCTACTAGCGCAAGAGACCCAGTACTTC
CDR3 protein: CASSDALLAQETQYF

J gene: TRBJ1-4
clone size: .
V gene: TRBV19
D gene: .
CDR3 DNA: TGTGCCAGTAAGGCTGGGGCAACTAATGAAAAACTGTTTTTT
CDR3 protein: CASKAGATNEKLFF

J gene: TRBJ2-2
clone size: .
V gene: TRBV15
D gene: .
CDR3 DNA: TGTGCCACCAGCAGAGCCCAGAGGGAGGCCGGGGAGCTGTTTTTT
CDR3 protein: CATSRAQREAGELFF

J gene: TRBJ1-4
clone size: .
V gene: TRBV5-5
D gene: .
CDR3 DNA: TGTGCCAGCAGCTTGGAAGGCAGGGGTTCGGAAAAACTGTTTTTT
CDR3 protein: CASSLEGRGSEKLFF

J gene: TRBJ2-4
clone size: .
V gene: TRBV24-1
D gene: .
CDR3 DNA: TGTGCCACCAGTGATAGCCGGGACTCCCTAGCCAAAAACATTCAGTACTTC
CDR3 protein: CATSDSRDSLAKNIQYF

J gene: TRBJ2-2
clone size: .
V gene: TRBV12-3/TRBV12-4
D gene: .
CDR3 DNA: TGTGCCATGGGACACGCGAACACCGGGGAGCTGTTTTTT
CDR3 protein: CAMGHANTGELFF

J gene: TRBJ1-2
clone size: .
V gene: TRBV10-1
D gene: .
CDR3 DNA: TGCGCCAGCAGTGCGGGGGGCAACTATGGCTACACCTTC
CDR3 protein: CASSAGGNYGYTF

J gene: TRBJ2-5
clone size: .
V gene: TRBV30
D gene: .
CDR3 DNA: TGTGCCTGGTCCCGCAGGACTTTCCAAGAGACCCAGTACTTC
CDR3 protein: CAWSRRTFQETQYF

J gene: TRBJ1-1
clone size: .
V gene: TRBV7-9
D gene: TRBD1
CDR3 DNA: TGTGCCAGCAGCTTACTCGCAGGGGGGAACACTGAAGCTTTCTTT
CDR3 protein: CASSLLAGGNTEAFF

J gene: TRBJ1-1
clone size: .
V gene: TRBV6-6
D gene: .
CDR3 DNA: TGTGCCAGCAGTTTTGTGAACACTGAAGCTTTCTTT
CDR3 protein: CASSFVNTEAFF

J gene: TRBJ2-1
clone size: .
V gene: TRBV5-4
D gene: TRBD1
CDR3 DNA: TGTGCCAGCAGCCCTCCACCTGGGACAGGGGGACACAATGAGCAGTTCTTC
CDR3 protein: CASSPPPGTGGHNEQFF

J gene: TRBJ2-2
clone size: .
V gene: TRBV14
D gene: .
CDR3 DNA: TGTGCCAGCAGCCACCTCACAGGGCTGGGCACCGGGGAGCTGTTTTTT
CDR3 protein: CASSHLTGLGTGELFF

J gene: TRBJ1-2
clone size: .
V gene: TRBV6-5
D gene: TRBD1
CDR3 DNA: TGTGCCAGCAGTTCCGAGACAGGGGGCGACTACACCTTC
CDR3 protein: CASSSETGGDYTF

J gene: TRBJ2-7
clone size: .
V gene: TRBV10-3
D gene: .
CDR3 DNA: TGTGCCATCAGTGAGTCAGTAAACCCTCGGTACTTC
CDR3 protein: CAISESVNPRYF

J gene: TRBJ1-1
clone size: .
V gene: TRBV20-1
D gene: .
CDR3 DNA: TGCAGTGCACTCACCCGACAACAAGCTTTCTTT
CDR3 protein: CSALTRQQAFF

J gene: TRBJ1-3
clone size: .
V gene: TRBV30
D gene: TRBD1
CDR3 DNA: TGTGCCTGGAGTGCCGGGACAGCTGGAAACACCATATATTTT
CDR3 protein: CAWSAGTAGNTIYF

J gene: TRBJ2-3
clone size: .
V gene: TRBV18
D gene: .
CDR3 DNA: TGTGCCAGCTCACCAAGCACAGATACGCAGTATTTT
CDR3 protein: CASSPSTDTQYF

J gene: TRBJ1-2
clone size: .
V gene: TRBV3-1/TRBV3-2
D gene: TRBD1
CDR3 DNA: TGTGCCAGCAGCCTACAGGGGGCTGGCTACACCTTC
CDR3 protein: CASSLQGAGYTF

J gene: TRBJ2-5
clone size: .
V gene: TRBV5-4
D gene: .
CDR3 DNA: TGTGCCAGCAGCGCGATGGGACTGGGAAAAGAGACCCAGTACTTC
CDR3 protein: CASSAMGLGKETQYF

J gene: TRBJ2-6
clone size: few
V gene: TRBV27
D gene: .
CDR3 DNA: TGTGCCAGCAGTTTAATTGGGGCCAACGTCCTGACTTTC
CDR3 protein: CASSLIGANVLTF

J gene: TRBJ2-1
clone size: .
V gene: TRBV6-4
D gene: TRBD2
CDR3 DNA: TGTGCCAGCAGTCCTAGCGGGGGGGCGGGATACAATGAGCAGTTCTTC
CDR3 protein: CASSPSGGAGYNEQFF

J gene: TRBJ1-2
clone size: .
V gene: TRBV5-1
D gene: .
CDR3 DNA: TGCGCCAGCAGCTTGTCGGACAGACTTTGGATCTATGGCTACACCTTC
CDR3 protein: CASSLSDRLWIYGYTF

J gene: TRBJ1-5
clone size: once
V gene: TRBV6-5
D gene: .
CDR3 DNA: TGTGCCAGCAGCTACGGGGGTCAGCCCCAGCATTTT
CDR3 protein: CASSYGGQPQHF

J gene: TRBJ1-2
clone size: .
V gene: TRBV5-6
D gene: .
CDR3 DNA: TGTGCCAGCAGCCCCCGGCGCCGGGATGGCTACACCTTC
CDR3 protein: CASSPRRRDGYTF

J gene: TRBJ2-7
clone size: once
V gene: TRBV5-5
D gene: .
CDR3 DNA: TGTGCCAGCGCCCCGGGAATGGTCACCTACGAGCAGTACTTC
CDR3 protein: CASAPGMVTYEQYF

J gene: TRBJ2-7
clone size: .
V gene: TRBV9
D gene: TRBD1
CDR3 DNA: TGTGCCAGCAGCGTAGATGTAGGGGGCGACTCCTACGAGCAGTACTTC
CDR3 protein: CASSVDVGGDSYEQYF

J gene: TRBJ2-7
clone size: .
V gene: TRBV5-1
D gene: .
CDR3 DNA: TGCGCCAGCAGCTGGTCAGGAAGCTCCTACGAGCAGTACTTC
CDR3 protein: CASSWSGSSYEQYF

J gene: TRBJ2-5
clone size: .
V gene: TRBV19
D gene: .
CDR3 DNA: TGTGCCAGTAGTATAGTCGTCGGGGGAAAGACCCAGTACTTC
CDR3 protein: CASSIVVGGKTQYF

J gene: TRBJ1-5
clone size: .
V gene: TRBV6-5
D gene: .
CDR3 DNA: TGTGCCAGCAAGTGGAGGGAAGATGGCAATCAGCCCCAGCATTTT
CDR3 protein: CASKWREDGNQPQHF

J gene: TRBJ1-6
clone size: medium-sized
V gene: TRBV11-3
D gene: .
CDR3 DNA: TGTGCCAGCAGCATGTCTACTGGGAATTCACCCCTCCACTTT
CDR3 protein: CASSMSTGNSPLHF

J gene: TRBJ2-1
clone size: .
V gene: TRBV5-6
D gene: TRBD1
CDR3 DNA: TGTGCCAGCAGCTTGGCGGGACAGGGAAGAAATGAGCAGTTCTTC
CDR3 protein: CASSLAGQGRNEQFF

J gene: TRBJ1-1
clone size: few
V gene: TRBV6-5
D gene: .
CDR3 DNA: TGTGCCAGCAGGGAGGCAGGCTGGGACACTGAAGCTTTCTTT
CDR3 protein: CASREAGWDTEAFF

J gene: TRBJ2-7
clone size: .
V gene: TRBV12-5
D gene: TRBD2
CDR3 DNA: TGTGCTAGTGGTTTGGGCTCCGGGACTAGCGGGGGAAACGAGCAGTACTTC
CDR3 protein: CASGLGSGTSGGNEQYF

J gene: TRBJ2-3
clone size: few
V gene: TRBV28
D gene: .
CDR3 DNA: TGTGCCACCGGGACTCGCACAGATACGCAGTATTTT
CDR3 protein: CATGTRTDTQYF

J gene: TRBJ1-5
clone size: .
V gene: TRBV19
D gene: .
CDR3 DNA: TGTGCCAGTAGTATAAGGGAAGGTAGCAATCAGCCCCAGCATTTT
CDR3 protein: CASSIREGSNQPQHF

J gene: TRBJ2-2
clone size: .
V gene: TRBV12-3/TRBV12-4
D gene: .
CDR3 DNA: TGTGCCAGCAGTTTCCGCGGGGAGCTGTTTTTT
CDR3 protein: CASSFRGELFF

J gene: TRBJ1-1
clone size: .
V gene: TRBV6-6
D gene: TRBD1
CDR3 DNA: TGTGCCAGCAGTTACGGGACAGGGTGGGAAGCTTTCTTT
CDR3 protein: CASSYGTGWEAFF

J gene: TRBJ2-3
clone size: .
V gene: TRBV12-5
D gene: .
CDR3 DNA: TGTGCTAGTGGTTTGTCCGGCACAGATACGCAGTATTTT
CDR3 protein: CASGLSGTDTQYF

J gene: TRBJ2-1
clone size: .
V gene: TRBV7-2
D gene: .
CDR3 DNA: TGTGCCAGCAGCTTAGCGTGGAATGAGCAGTTCTTC
CDR3 protein: CASSLAWNEQFF

J gene: TRBJ1-2
clone size: once
V gene: TRBV6-5
D gene: .
CDR3 DNA: TGTGCCAGCATGCGGGGGGGATATTATGGCTACACCTTC
CDR3 protein: CASMRGGYYGYTF

J gene: TRBJ1-5
clone size: .
V gene: TRBV20-1
D gene: .
CDR3 DNA: TGCAGTGCCAGTAAAAACAGGGACCAGCCCCAGCATTTT
CDR3 protein: CSASKNRDQPQHF

J gene: TRBJ2-7
clone size: few
V gene: TRBV19
D gene: TRBD1
CDR3 DNA: TGTGCCACCAGAGTGGACAGGCGCACCTACGAGCAGTACTTC
CDR3 protein: CATRVDRRTYEQYF